Described below is a single TCR beta chain sequence and its context. What it binds is not known. The data were obtained in a study of radiotherapy plus CTLA-4 blockade in lung cancer. Study-wide results and limits: In blood, early T cell clone dynamics reportedly predicted response best, together with interferon-beta.

Clones were read by immunoSEQ multiplex PCR, and TCRdb kept only the in-frame ones, dropping some. This table holds some 35,000 clones, 75% to 90% found once. The CDR3 is made up of 14 amino acids. CDR1 and CDR2 (germline): SGHVS, FNYEAQ. V dropped 5 bases and J dropped 5 bases, with 12 bases sitting between them. The chain couples TRBV7-6 to TRBJ2-2; perhaps TRBD2 as D (5 bases). The sequence derives from a human donor with non-small cell lung cancer who had stable disease on radiotherapy plus ipilimumab. The input for sequencing was peripheral blood, taken from a patient treated with radiotherapy plus ipilimumab. In DNA form, the CDR3 reads TGTGCCAGCAGCAGCCGGGGAGAAACCGGGGAGCTGTTTTTT. Protein: CASSSRGETGELFF.